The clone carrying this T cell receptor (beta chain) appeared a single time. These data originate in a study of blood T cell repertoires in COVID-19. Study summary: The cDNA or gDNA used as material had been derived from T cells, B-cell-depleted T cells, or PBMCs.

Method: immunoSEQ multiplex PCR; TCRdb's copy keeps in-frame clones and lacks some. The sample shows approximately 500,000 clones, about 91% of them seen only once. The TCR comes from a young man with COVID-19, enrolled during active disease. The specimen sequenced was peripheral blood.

This CDR3 is CASTMGDRGAGELFF. The CDR3 nucleotides read TGTGCCAGTACCATGGGGGACAGGGGAGCCGGGGAGCTGTTTTTT. The chain is built from TRBV19 and TRBJ2-2; 10 bases are shared with TRBD1. The CDR3 loop spans 15 amino acids. V dropped 7 bases and J dropped 6; count of bases not matched to a gene: 8. Germline V gives CDR1 LNHDA, CDR2 SQIVND (reference sequence).